The rows below give T cell receptor beta chains drawn from one sample of a study of shared clonotypes between healthy human individuals. This table comes from immunoSEQ multiplex PCR, and its TCRdb copy is limited to in-frame clones, with some not included. The sample has about 2.2 million clones, just over 90% seen once. Sequenced material: naive CD8+ T cells from PBMCs. The receptors here all came from a man aged 18 to 29 in good health. Some clones in this sample may be carry-over from other donors' samples. Both conserved end residues are part of each CDR3. D genes are given only for firm matches. A row's size may be missing; if present it is once, few, many or a size class.

>NA|TRBJ2-1|TRBV9|NA
TGTGCCAGCAGCCCTCGATCGGGTGGAGGCGCCTACAATGAGCAGTTCTTC
CASSPRSGGGAYNEQFF
>NA|TRBJ2-3|TRBV9|TRBD2
TGTGCCAGCAGCGCAGGGTTAGCGGGAGTCACAGATACGCAGTATTTT
CASSAGLAGVTDTQYF
>NA|TRBJ2-1|TRBV28|NA
TGTGCCAGCAGGGCCCTTGGGGAGAGGTATATATCCTACAATGAGCAGTTCTTC
CASRALGERYISYNEQFF
>NA|TRBJ1-6|TRBV4-1|NA
TGCGCCAGCAGCCAGGCTACAGGGAACTCCTATAATTCACCCCTCCACTTT
CASSQATGNSYNSPLHF
>NA|TRBJ1-2|TRBV5-4|NA
TGTGCCAGCAGCCCCGGAGGAGGCTACACCTTC
CASSPGGGYTF
>NA|TRBJ1-4|TRBV6-5|NA
TGTGCCAGCGGACAAAAGGGTAATGAAAAACTGTTTTTT
CASGQKGNEKLFF
>NA|TRBJ2-1|TRBV4-1|TRBD2
TGCGCCAGCAGCCAACGGACTAGCGGGGACAATGAGCAGTTCTTC
CASSQRTSGDNEQFF
>NA|TRBJ1-5|TRBV15|TRBD1
TGTGCCGCTGCGGACAGGGTCGGACAGCCCCAGCATTTT
CAAADRVGQPQHF
>NA|TRBJ2-7|TRBV6-1|NA
TGTGCCAGCAGTGACAACTACGAGCAGTACTTC
CASSDNYEQYF
>NA|TRBJ1-1|TRBV4-3|TRBD1
TGCGCCAGCAGTGGTCGAGGGACAGGGCGGGAGGTGGTCACTGAAGCTTTCTTT
CASSGRGTGREVVTEAFF
>NA|TRBJ2-7|TRBV28|NA
TGTGCCAGCAGTTTAGACACCCCGACTCCCTACGAGCAGTACTTC
CASSLDTPTPYEQYF
>NA|TRBJ2-7|TRBV9|NA
TGTGCCAGCAGCCTCGGACGGAACGAGCAGTACTTC
CASSLGRNEQYF
>NA|TRBJ2-5|TRBV7-9|TRBD1
TGTGCCAGCATCGTTCAGGGGGCCCAAGAGACCCAGTACTTC
CASIVQGAQETQYF
>NA|TRBJ2-1|TRBV7-8|NA
TGTGCCAGCAGCGCGGCCTTCGGGGGTGTCAATGAGCAGTTCTTC
CASSAAFGGVNEQFF
>once|TRBJ2-7|TRBV7-3|NA
TGTGCCAGCAGCTTAGGAGGCAGGCACTACGAGCAGTACTTC
CASSLGGRHYEQYF
>NA|TRBJ1-1|TRBV9|NA
TGTGCCAGCAGCGTAGGTCAGGGAGCTGAAGCTTTCTTT
CASSVGQGAEAFF
>NA|TRBJ2-7|TRBV7-2|NA
TGTGCCAGCAGCAAGGGGGTCCGGGACGAGCAGTACTTC
CASSKGVRDEQYF
>NA|TRBJ2-7|TRBV27|NA
TGTGCCAGCAGCCAACGCCCTCTGCCTAACACCTACGAGCAGTACTTC
CASSQRPLPNTYEQYF
>NA|TRBJ1-5|TRBV6-6|NA
TGTGCCAGTTACCAGGGGTTGTTCGATCAGCCCCAGCATTTT
CASYQGLFDQPQHF
>NA|TRBJ2-3|TRBV2|NA
TGTGCCAGCAGTGAGGGTCCAGATACGCAGTATTTT
CASSEGPDTQYF
>NA|TRBJ2-1|TRBV4-1|TRBD2
TGCGCCAGCAGCCAAGAGCTAGCGGGAGCATACAATGAGCAGTTCTTC
CASSQELAGAYNEQFF
>NA|TRBJ2-1|TRBV19|NA
TGTGCCAGTAGTATATATGGCGGGACAACTTCCTACAATGAGCAGTTCTTC
CASSIYGGTTSYNEQFF
>NA|TRBJ2-1|TRBV27|NA
TGTGCCAGCAGTTTCGGGGGCCTCCTTGAGCAGTTCTTC
CASSFGGLLEQFF
>NA|TRBJ1-5|TRBV5-1|TRBD1
TGCGCCAGCAGCTTGAGGGACAGCTATCAGCCCCAGCATTTT
CASSLRDSYQPQHF
>NA|TRBJ2-7|TRBV9|TRBD1
TGTGCCAGCAGCGTCGGACAGGACAGCTCCTACGAGCAGTACTTC
CASSVGQDSSYEQYF
>NA|TRBJ2-5|TRBV6-5|TRBD2
TGTGCCAGCAGCGTCGGACTAGGAGGGAAAGAGACCCAGTACTTC
CASSVGLGGKETQYF
>NA|TRBJ2-2|TRBV27|NA
TGTGCCAGCAGTTTATCCGCCACTATTTCCGGGGAGCTGTTTTTT
CASSLSATISGELFF
>NA|TRBJ2-7|TRBV5-1|NA
TGCGCCAGCAGCCCGGTGGGACTCAACTACGAGCAGTACTTC
CASSPVGLNYEQYF
>NA|TRBJ1-1|TRBV9|NA
TGTGCCAGCAGCGTAGGTGCGGGAAGAGGTGAAGCTTTCTTT
CASSVGAGRGEAFF